Below, one TCR beta chain is given with its context. The table came from immunoSEQ multiplex PCR; TCRdb's copy has only in-frame clones and leaves some out. This sample has a few hundred thousand clones; roughly 87% occur once, and the top ten carry approximately 3.1%. The V gene end was trimmed by 6 bases and the J gene end by 4 bases; junction bases not matched to a gene: 6. From germline, CDR1 is MNHGY and CDR2 SVAAGI. There are 14 residues in the CDR3. This record comes from a study of blood T cell repertoires in COVID-19. This receptor was obtained from a woman aged 30 to 39 who had recovered from COVID-19. The sample was PBMCs or T cells enriched from blood (not recorded which). The chain couples TRBV6-9 to TRBJ1-5, with 7 nucleotides matching TRBD1. CDR3 protein: CASRPGQQNQPQHF. In nucleotides, the CDR3 is TGTGCCAGCAGACCGGGACAGCAAAATCAGCCCCAGCATTTT.